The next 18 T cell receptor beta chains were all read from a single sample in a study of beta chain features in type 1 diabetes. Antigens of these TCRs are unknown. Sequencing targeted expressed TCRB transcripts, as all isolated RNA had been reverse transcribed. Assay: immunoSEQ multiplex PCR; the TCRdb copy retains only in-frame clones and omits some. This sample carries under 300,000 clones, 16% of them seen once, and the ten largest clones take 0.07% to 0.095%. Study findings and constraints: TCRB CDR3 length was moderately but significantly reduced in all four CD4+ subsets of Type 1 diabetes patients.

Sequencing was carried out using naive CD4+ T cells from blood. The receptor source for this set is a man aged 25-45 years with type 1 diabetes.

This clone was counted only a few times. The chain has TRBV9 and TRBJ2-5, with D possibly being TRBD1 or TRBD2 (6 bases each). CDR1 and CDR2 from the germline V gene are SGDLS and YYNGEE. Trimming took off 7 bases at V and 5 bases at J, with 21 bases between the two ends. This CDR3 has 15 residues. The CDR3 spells CASCPEGEAAETQYF. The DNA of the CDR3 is TGTGCCAGCTGCCCGGAGGGGGAGGCTGCGGAGACCCAGTACTTC.

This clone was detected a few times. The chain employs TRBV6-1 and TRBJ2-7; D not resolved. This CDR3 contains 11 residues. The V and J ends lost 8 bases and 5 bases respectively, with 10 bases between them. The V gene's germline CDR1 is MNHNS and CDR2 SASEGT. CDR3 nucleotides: TGTGCCAGCCGCAGAAATGACGAGCAGTACTTC. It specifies CASRRNDEQYF.

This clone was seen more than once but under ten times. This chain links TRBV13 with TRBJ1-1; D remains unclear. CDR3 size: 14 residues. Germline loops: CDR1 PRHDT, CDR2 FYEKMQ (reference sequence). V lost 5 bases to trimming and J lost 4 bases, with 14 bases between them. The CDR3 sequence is CASSPQRRSTEAFF. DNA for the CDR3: TGTGCCAGCAGCCCCCAACGGAGAAGCACTGAAGCTTTCTTT.

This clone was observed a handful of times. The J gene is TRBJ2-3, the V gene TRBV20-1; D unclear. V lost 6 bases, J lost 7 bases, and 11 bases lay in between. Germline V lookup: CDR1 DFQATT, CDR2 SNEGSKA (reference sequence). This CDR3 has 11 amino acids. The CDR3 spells CSAPYMYTQYF. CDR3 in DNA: TGCAGTGCCCCGTACATGTATACGCAGTATTTT.

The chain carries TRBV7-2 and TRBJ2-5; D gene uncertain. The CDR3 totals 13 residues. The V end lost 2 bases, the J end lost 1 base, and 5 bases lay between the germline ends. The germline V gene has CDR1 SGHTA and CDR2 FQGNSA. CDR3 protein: CASSLMAQETQYF. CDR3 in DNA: TGTGCCAGCAGCTTAATGGCCCAAGAGACCCAGTACTTC.

This CDR3 reads CASSPGTTYNEQFF. CDR3 nucleotides: TGTGCCAGCAGCCCCGGGACTACATACAATGAGCAGTTCTTC. The V and J genes are TRBV14 and TRBJ2-1; TRBD2 aligns across 7 bases. V dropped 4 bases and J dropped 4; count of bases not matched to a gene: 4. The CDR3 consists of 14 residues. Germline V gene lookup returns CDR1 SGHDN and CDR2 FVKESK.

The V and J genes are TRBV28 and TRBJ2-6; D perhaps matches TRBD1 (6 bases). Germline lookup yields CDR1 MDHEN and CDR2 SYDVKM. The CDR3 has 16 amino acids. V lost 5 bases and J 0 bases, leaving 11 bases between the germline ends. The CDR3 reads CASSDQDSSGANVLTF. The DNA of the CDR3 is TGTGCCAGCAGTGATCAGGACAGCTCTGGGGCCAACGTCCTGACTTTC.

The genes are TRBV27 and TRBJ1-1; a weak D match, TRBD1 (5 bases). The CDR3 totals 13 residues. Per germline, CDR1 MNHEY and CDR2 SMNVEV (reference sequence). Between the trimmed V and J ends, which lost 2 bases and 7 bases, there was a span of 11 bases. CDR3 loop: CASSLRDRGEAFF. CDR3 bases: TGTGCCAGCAGTTTAAGGGACCGAGGTGAAGCTTTCTTT.

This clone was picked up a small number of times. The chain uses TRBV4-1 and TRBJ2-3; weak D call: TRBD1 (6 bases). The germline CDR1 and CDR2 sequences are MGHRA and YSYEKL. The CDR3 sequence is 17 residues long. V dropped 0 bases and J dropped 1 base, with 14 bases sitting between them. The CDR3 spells CASSQDSPGAGTDTQYF. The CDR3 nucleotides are TGCGCCAGCAGCCAAGATAGTCCAGGGGCGGGCACAGATACGCAGTATTTT.

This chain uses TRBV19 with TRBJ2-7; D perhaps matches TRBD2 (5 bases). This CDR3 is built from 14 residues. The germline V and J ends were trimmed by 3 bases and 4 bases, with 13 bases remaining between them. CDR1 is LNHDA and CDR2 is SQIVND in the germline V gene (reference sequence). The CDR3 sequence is CASSMRARRYEQYF. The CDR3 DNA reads TGTGCCAGTAGTATGAGGGCTCGCAGGTACGAGCAGTACTTC.

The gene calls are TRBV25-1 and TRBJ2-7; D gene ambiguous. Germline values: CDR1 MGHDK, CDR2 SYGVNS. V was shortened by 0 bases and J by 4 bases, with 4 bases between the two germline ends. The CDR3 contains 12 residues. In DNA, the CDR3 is TGTGCCAGCAGTGAATACCCGTACGAGCAGTACTTC. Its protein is CASSEYPYEQYF.

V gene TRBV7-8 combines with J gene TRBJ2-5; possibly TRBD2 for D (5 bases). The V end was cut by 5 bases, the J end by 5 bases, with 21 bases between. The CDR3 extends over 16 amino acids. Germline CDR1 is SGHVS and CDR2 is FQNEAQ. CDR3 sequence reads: CASSVGFLGSSETQYF. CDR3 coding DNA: TGTGCCAGCAGCGTCGGGTTCCTAGGGAGTTCGGAGACCCAGTACTTC.

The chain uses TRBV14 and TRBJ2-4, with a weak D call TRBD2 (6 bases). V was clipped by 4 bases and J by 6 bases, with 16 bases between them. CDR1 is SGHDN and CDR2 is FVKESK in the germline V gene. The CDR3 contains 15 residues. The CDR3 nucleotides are TGTGCCAGCAGCCTCCAACGGGCGGGGACAAACATTCAGTACTTC. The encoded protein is CASSLQRAGTNIQYF.

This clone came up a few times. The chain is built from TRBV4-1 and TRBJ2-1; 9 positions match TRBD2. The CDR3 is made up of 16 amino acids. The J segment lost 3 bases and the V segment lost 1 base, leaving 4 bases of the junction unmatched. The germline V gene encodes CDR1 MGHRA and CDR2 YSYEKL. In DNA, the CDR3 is TGCGCCAGCAGCCAAGGGGGTAGCGGGGGCTACAATGAGCAGTTCTTC. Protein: CASSQGGSGGYNEQFF.

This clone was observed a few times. DNA for the CDR3: TGTGCCAGCAGCCAGGGGTGGACAGATACGCAGTATTTT. Its protein product is CASSQGWTDTQYF. V usage is TRBV7-2 and J usage is TRBJ2-3; D possibly corresponds to TRBD1 (6 bases). From germline, CDR1 is SGHTA and CDR2 FQGNSA. This CDR3 is 13 amino acids long. V was cut by 5 bases and J by 3 bases, with 9 bases left in between. The whole variable domain, remainder taken from reference TRBV7-2 and TRBJ2-3, is GAGVSQSPSNKVTEKGKDVELRCDPISGHTALYWYRQSLGQGLEFLIYFQGNSAPDKSGLPSDRFSAERTGGSVSTLTIQRTQQEDSAVYLCASSQGWTDTQYFGPGTRLTVL.

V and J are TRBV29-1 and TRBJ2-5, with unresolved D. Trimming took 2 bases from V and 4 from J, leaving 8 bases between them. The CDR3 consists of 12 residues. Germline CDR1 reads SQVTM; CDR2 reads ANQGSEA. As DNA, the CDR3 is TGCAGCGTTGAACTAGTTGGAGAGACCCAGTACTTC. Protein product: CSVELVGETQYF.

The CDR3 protein is CASSWREVTDTQYF. In DNA, the CDR3 is TGCGCCAGCAGCTGGCGGGAGGTCACAGATACGCAGTATTTT. The rearrangement uses TRBV5-1 and TRBJ2-3; TRBD2 aligns across 8 bases. CDR1 and CDR2 (germline): SGHRS, YFSETQ. V shed 3 bases and J 2 bases; nucleotides not matched to a gene: 2. The CDR3 totals 14 residues.

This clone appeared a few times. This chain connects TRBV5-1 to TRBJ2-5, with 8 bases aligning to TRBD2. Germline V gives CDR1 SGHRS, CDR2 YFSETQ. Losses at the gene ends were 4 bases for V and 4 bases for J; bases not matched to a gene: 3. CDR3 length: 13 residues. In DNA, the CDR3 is TGCGCCAGCAGCCCGGCGGGAGGAGAGACCCAGTACTTC. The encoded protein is CASSPAGGETQYF.